A single sample is the source of the 24 T cell receptor beta chains below, sequenced in a study of PD-1 blockade in classical Hodgkin lymphoma. No patient escaped relapse after autologous stem cell transplantation, and brentuximab vedotin exposure varied. Measured with immunoSEQ multiplex PCR; TCRdb has only the in-frame clones, and not every one. The table shows around 65,000 clones, with 85% to 90% occurring only once. The sample here was peripheral blood mononuclear cells (PBMCs), taken at baseline. All receptors derive from a human donor with classical Hodgkin lymphoma.

The gene calls are TRBV5-4 and TRBJ2-7, with 8 bases matching TRBD2. The CDR3 has 16 residues. Unmatched junction bases numbered 5, after V lost 0 bases and J lost 0 bases. Germline CDR1 reads SGHNT; CDR2 reads YYREEE (reference sequence). The chain's CDR3 is CASSLGTSWSSYEQYF. As DNA, the CDR3 is TGTGCCAGCAGCTTGGGGACTAGCTGGAGCTCCTACGAGCAGTACTTC. The full variable domain, rest sourced from reference TRBV5-4 and TRBJ2-7, is ETGVTQSPTHLIKTRGQQVTLRCSSQSGHNTVSWYQQALGQGPQFIFQYYREEENGRGNFPPRFSGLQFPNYSSELNVNALELDDSALYLCASSLGTSWSSYEQYFGPGTRLTVT.

The chain links TRBV6-5 to TRBJ2-7; 11 bases match TRBD1. The CDR3 is 13 residues long. Germline-derived CDR1 and CDR2 are MNHEY and SVGAGI. Losses at the gene ends were 9 bases for V and 8 bases for J; bases not matched to a gene: 9. CDR3 loop: CARPGQGGEKQYF. The CDR3 DNA reads TGTGCCAGACCGGGACAGGGGGGGGAAAAGCAGTACTTC.

This chain joins TRBV25-1 and TRBJ2-3; TRBD2 matches 7 bases. V lost 3 bases to trimming and J lost 7 bases; unmatched junction nucleotides: 10. The CDR3 length is 15 residues. Germline values: CDR1 MGHDK, CDR2 SYGVNS. Written as DNA, the CDR3 is TGTGCCAGCAGTGACCGGGACTACAAAACGCATACGCAGTATTTT. Translated: CASSDRDYKTHTQYF.

The rearrangement links TRBV5-6 to TRBJ1-2; TRBD1 might be the D (6 bases). CDR1 is SGHDT, CDR2 YYEEEE, per germline. This CDR3 comprises 15 residues. V shed 1 base and J shed 5 bases, with 15 bases lying between them. The CDR3 protein is CASSLLDSRGYGYTF. The CDR3 region has the DNA TGTGCCAGCAGCTTGTTGGACAGCAGGGGATATGGCTACACCTTC.

The gene calls are TRBV7-9 and TRBJ2-7; D ambiguous. The V and J ends lost 5 bases and 0 bases respectively, with 8 bases between them. The CDR3 runs 13 residues. The germline CDR1 and CDR2 sequences are SEHNR and FQNEAQ (reference sequence). The CDR3 spells CASSIKSSYEQYF. As DNA, the CDR3 is TGTGCCAGCAGCATCAAGAGCTCCTACGAGCAGTACTTC.

This chain joins TRBV2 and TRBJ2-7; D tentatively fits TRBD1 or TRBD2 (5 bases each). The CDR3 extends over 11 amino acids. The V gene's germline CDR1 is SNHLY and CDR2 FYNNEI. Trimming pared 11 bases from V and 0 bases from J, leaving 8 bases between. The CDR3 reads CAGGRSYEQYF. CDR3 DNA: TGTGCCGGGGGTCGCTCCTACGAGCAGTACTTC.

The chain combines TRBV20-1 with TRBJ2-1; D call uncertain. This CDR3 is built from 11 residues. Germline lookup yields CDR1 DFQATT and CDR2 SNEGSKA (reference sequence). V dropped 7 bases and J dropped 4 bases, with 8 bases sitting between them. The CDR3 loop is CSGRPYNEQFF. In DNA form, the CDR3 reads TGCAGTGGACGCCCTTACAATGAGCAGTTCTTC.

V gene TRBV5-1 combines with J gene TRBJ1-1, with TRBD1 matching over 9 bases. Germline V gene sequence: CDR1 SGHRS, CDR2 YFSETQ. The V and J ends lost 4 bases and 5 bases, in that order; junction bases with no gene match: 18. The CDR3 has 18 residues. The CDR3 here is CASSHPRESAGTGTEAFF. Here the CDR3 DNA reads TGCGCCAGCAGCCACCCAAGAGAGAGTGCCGGGACAGGGACTGAAGCTTTCTTT. Complete variable domain (other parts from reference TRBV5-1 and TRBJ1-1): KAGVTQTPRYLIKTRGQQVTLSCSPISGHRSVSWYQQTPGQGLQFLFEYFSETQRNKGNFPGRFSGRQFSNSRSEMNVSTLELGDSALYLCASSHPRESAGTGTEAFFGQGTRLTVV.

V is TRBV19 and J is TRBJ1-2, with no clear D. The CDR3 loop spans 12 amino acids. The germline V gene encodes CDR1 LNHDA and CDR2 SQIVND (reference sequence). The V gene lost 8 bases and the J gene lost 5 bases, with 12 bases spanning the gap. This chain's CDR3 is CASHPRDYGYTF. CDR3 bases: TGTGCCAGTCACCCGAGGGATTATGGCTACACCTTC.

This chain joins TRBV6-5 and TRBJ1-6; D is unresolved. CDR3 size: 13 residues. Germline loops: CDR1 MNHEY, CDR2 SVGAGI. The V end was cut by 7 bases, the J end by 7 bases, with 11 bases between. In DNA, the CDR3 is TGTGCCAGCACTACGACTAAAAATTCACCCCTCCACTTT. Translation: CASTTTKNSPLHF.

The CDR3, as DNA: TGCGCCAGCAGCATGGCCGGCAGGGGAGGAGTAGGTTCACCCCTCCACTTT. This translates into CASSMAGRGGVGSPLHF. The chain couples TRBV5-1 to TRBJ1-6, with TRBD1 as a possible D gene (6 bases). Looked up from germline, CDR1 is SGHRS and CDR2 is YFSETQ. Trimming pared 4 bases from V and 9 bases from J, leaving 23 bases between. The CDR3 spans 17 residues.

This chain joins TRBV5-1 and TRBJ2-3, with D perhaps matching TRBD1 (6 bases). This CDR3 has 13 amino acids. The germline CDR1 and CDR2 sequences are SGHRS and YFSETQ. Trimming stripped 0 bases from V and 5 bases from J, with 7 bases between. The CDR3 DNA follows: TGCGCCAGCAGCTTGGACAGGGAAGATACGCAGTATTTT. This gives the protein CASSLDREDTQYF.

This chain joins TRBV4-1 and TRBJ2-1, with 9 bases matching TRBD1. The CDR3 totals 17 residues. V was clipped by 1 base and J by 2 bases; unmatched bases: 6. CDR1 and CDR2 (germline): MGHRA, YSYEKL. The CDR3 here is CASSQAGTGHPYNEQFF. The CDR3 DNA sequence: TGCGCCAGCAGCCAAGCCGGGACAGGGCATCCCTACAATGAGCAGTTCTTC.

The V and J genes are TRBV6-1 and TRBJ1-2, with D hard to call. This CDR3 region has 15 residues. Germline lookup yields CDR1 MNHNS and CDR2 SASEGT. V lost 2 bases, J lost 1 base, and 11 bases lay in between. The CDR3 DNA reads TGTGCCAGCAGTGAACAAGCGGGTGTTAACTATGGCTACACCTTC. It encodes CASSEQAGVNYGYTF.

The chain recombines TRBV6-5 with TRBJ2-2; the D is unclear. Germline-derived CDR1 and CDR2 are MNHEY and SVGAGI. This CDR3 spans 16 amino acids. Trimming took off 0 bases at V and 6 bases at J, with 14 bases between the two ends. DNA for the CDR3: TGTGCCAGCAGTTACTCGATAATTTCTAATCCCGGGGAGCTGTTTTTT. It codes for CASSYSIISNPGELFF.

The rearrangement links TRBV7-2 to TRBJ2-1; 9 bases map to TRBD1. Trimming took 0 bases from V and 7 from J; bases not matched to a gene: 1. The CDR3 has 14 residues. In germline, CDR1 is SGHTA, CDR2 FQGNSA. The CDR3 spells CASSLAGQGNEQFF. CDR3 bases: TGTGCCAGCAGCTTAGCGGGACAGGGAAATGAGCAGTTCTTC.

The chain links TRBV19 to TRBJ2-7; D gene unclear. Trimming left V 4 bases short and J 0 bases short, with 13 bases between. The CDR3 is 15 residues long. Germline V gives CDR1 LNHDA, CDR2 SQIVND (reference sequence). The CDR3 DNA reads as TGTGCCAGTAGTAGTTGGGGTCACCCCTCCTACGAGCAGTACTTC. This codes for CASSSWGHPSYEQYF.

V is TRBV18 and J is TRBJ2-6; D gene unclear. The CDR3 is 16 residues long. The V end lost 3 bases, the J end lost 0 bases, and 9 bases lay between the germline ends. Germline loops: CDR1 KGHSH, CDR2 LQKENI. Here the CDR3 reads CASSPGHHSGANVLTF. For the CDR3, the DNA is TGTGCCAGCTCACCGGGCCATCACTCTGGGGCCAACGTCCTGACTTTC.

The chain joins TRBV6-5 to TRBJ2-5, with a possible D match to TRBD1 (6 bases). The J call may be mistaken, given a closer DNA end match to TRBJ2-7. There are 14 residues in the CDR3. Germline V gives CDR1 MNHEY, CDR2 SVGAGI. The DNA of the CDR3 is TGTGCCAGCAGCCCAGGGGCGTACTCCTACGAGCAGTACTTC. Translating it yields CASSPGAYSYEQYF.

The V call is TRBV18, the J call TRBJ2-5; D may be TRBD1 (6 bases). The CDR3 has 13 amino acids. Between the trimmed V and J ends, which lost 2 bases and 4 bases, there was a span of 8 bases. From germline, CDR1 is KGHSH and CDR2 LQKENI. The DNA for the CDR3 is TGTGCCAGCTCACCATCAGGGGCAGAGACCCAGTACTTC. This translates into CASSPSGAETQYF.

The rearrangement joins TRBV29-1 to TRBJ1-3; D remains unclear. The CDR3 contains 15 residues. Germline-derived CDR1 and CDR2 are SQVTM and ANQGSEA. Deletions cut 1 base from V and 1 base from J, with 11 bases between. The CDR3 DNA sequence: TGCAGCGTTGAAGGGGTACCTTTTTCTGGAAACACCATATATTTT. Amino acid sequence: CSVEGVPFSGNTIYF.

The J gene is TRBJ1-3, the V gene TRBV28; D not resolved. The V and J ends lost 6 bases and 0 bases respectively, with 9 bases between them. Germline CDR1 and CDR2: MDHEN and SYDVKM. This CDR3 is 14 amino acids long. CDR3 nucleotides: TGTGCCAGCAGCCATCCATCCTCTGGAAACACCATATATTTT. The encoded protein is CASSHPSSGNTIYF.

The V gene is TRBV6-5, the J gene TRBJ2-3, with no clear D. Trimming took 8 bases from V and 3 from J, leaving 18 bases between them. Germline CDR1 is MNHEY and CDR2 is SVGAGI. CDR3 length: 15 residues. CDR3 bases: TGTGCCAGCTCCTTTGGTGGGCCGCGAACAGATACGCAGTATTTT. Amino acids: CASSFGGPRTDTQYF.

V usage is TRBV27 and J usage is TRBJ2-3, with a tentative D call TRBD2 (7 bases). The CDR3 covers 15 residues. The germline gives CDR1 MNHEY, CDR2 SMNVEV (reference sequence). V was cut by 7 bases and J by 2 bases, with 16 bases left in between. In DNA form, the CDR3 reads TGTGCCAGCACCTTAGTGGGGGGGCCCACAGATACGCAGTATTTT. It specifies CASTLVGGPTDTQYF.